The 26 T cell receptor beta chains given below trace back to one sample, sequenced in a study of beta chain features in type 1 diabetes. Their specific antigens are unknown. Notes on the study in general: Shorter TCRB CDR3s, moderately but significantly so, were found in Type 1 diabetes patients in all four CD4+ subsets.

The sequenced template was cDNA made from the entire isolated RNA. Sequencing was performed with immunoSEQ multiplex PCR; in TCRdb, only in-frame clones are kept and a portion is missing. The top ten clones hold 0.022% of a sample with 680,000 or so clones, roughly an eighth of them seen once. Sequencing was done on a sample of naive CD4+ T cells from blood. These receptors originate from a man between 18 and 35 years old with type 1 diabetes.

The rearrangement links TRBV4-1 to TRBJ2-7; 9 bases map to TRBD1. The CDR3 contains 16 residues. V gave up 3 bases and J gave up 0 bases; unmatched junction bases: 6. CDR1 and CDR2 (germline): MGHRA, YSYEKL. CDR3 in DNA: TGCGCCAGCAGCCAGCCCGGGACAGGGAGCTCCTACGAGCAGTACTTC. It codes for CASSQPGTGSSYEQYF.

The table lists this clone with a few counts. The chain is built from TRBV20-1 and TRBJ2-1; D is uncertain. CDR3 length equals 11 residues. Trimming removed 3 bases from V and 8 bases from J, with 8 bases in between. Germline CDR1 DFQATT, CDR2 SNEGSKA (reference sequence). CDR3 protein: CSARASDEQFF. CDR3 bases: TGCAGTGCTAGGGCCAGCGATGAGCAGTTCTTC.

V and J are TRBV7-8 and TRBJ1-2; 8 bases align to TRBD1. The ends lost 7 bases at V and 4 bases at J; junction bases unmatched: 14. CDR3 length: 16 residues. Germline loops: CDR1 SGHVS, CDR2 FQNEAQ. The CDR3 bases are TGTGCCAGCACCGTGGAAGGGACAGGAGGACGCTATGGCTACACCTTC. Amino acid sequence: CASTVEGTGGRYGYTF.

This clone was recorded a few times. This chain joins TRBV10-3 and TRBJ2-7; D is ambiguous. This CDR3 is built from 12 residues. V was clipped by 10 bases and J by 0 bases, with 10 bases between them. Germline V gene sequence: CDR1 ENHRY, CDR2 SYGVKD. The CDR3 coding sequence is TGTGCCACAGCAGAGGCCTCCTACGAGCAGTACTTC. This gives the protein CATAEASYEQYF.

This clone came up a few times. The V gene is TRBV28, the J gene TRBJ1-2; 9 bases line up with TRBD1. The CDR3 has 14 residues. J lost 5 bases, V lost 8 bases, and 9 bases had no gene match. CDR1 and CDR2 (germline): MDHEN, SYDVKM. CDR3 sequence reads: CASGKPGQGYGYTF. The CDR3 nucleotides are TGTGCCAGCGGAAAACCGGGACAGGGATATGGCTACACCTTC.

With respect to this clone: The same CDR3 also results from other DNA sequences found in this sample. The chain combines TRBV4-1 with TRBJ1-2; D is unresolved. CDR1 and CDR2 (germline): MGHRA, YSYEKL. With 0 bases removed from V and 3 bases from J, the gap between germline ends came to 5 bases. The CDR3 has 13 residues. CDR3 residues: CASSQEGYYGYTF. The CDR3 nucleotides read TGCGCCAGCAGCCAAGAAGGGTACTATGGCTACACCTTC.

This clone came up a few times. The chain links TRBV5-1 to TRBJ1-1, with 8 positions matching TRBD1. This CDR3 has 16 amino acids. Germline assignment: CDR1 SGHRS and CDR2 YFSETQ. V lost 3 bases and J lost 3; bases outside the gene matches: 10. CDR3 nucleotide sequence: TGCGCCAGCAGCTACGGCCGGGACAGGCTTCACACTGAAGCTTTCTTT. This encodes CASSYGRDRLHTEAFF.

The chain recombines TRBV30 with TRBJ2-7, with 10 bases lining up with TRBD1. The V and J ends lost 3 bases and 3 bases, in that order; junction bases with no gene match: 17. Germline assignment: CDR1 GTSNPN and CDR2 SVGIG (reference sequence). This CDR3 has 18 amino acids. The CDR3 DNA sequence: TGTGCCTGGAGCCGGGACAGGGGACGGGTCGGGTCGGACTACGAGCAGTACTTC. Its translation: CAWSRDRGRVGSDYEQYF.

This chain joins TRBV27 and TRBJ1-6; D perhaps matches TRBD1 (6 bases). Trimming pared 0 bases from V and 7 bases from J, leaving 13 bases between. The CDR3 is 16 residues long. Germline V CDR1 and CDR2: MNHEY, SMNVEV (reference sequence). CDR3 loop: CASSLSRGQINSPLHF. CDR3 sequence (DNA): TGTGCCAGCAGTTTATCGAGAGGACAGATCAATTCACCCCTCCACTTT.

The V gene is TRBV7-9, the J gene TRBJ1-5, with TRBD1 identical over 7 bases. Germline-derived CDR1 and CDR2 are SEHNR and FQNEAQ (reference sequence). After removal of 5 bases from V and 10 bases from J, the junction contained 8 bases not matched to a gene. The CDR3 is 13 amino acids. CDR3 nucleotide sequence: TGTGCCAGCAGCACAGGGGACGTTCGTCCCCAGCATTTT. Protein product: CASSTGDVRPQHF.

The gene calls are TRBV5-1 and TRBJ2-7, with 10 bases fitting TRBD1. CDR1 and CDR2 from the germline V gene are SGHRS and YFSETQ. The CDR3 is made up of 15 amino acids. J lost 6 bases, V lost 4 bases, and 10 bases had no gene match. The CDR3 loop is CASSLTRQGAGEQYF. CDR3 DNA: TGCGCCAGCAGCCTTACCCGACAGGGGGCTGGCGAGCAGTACTTC.

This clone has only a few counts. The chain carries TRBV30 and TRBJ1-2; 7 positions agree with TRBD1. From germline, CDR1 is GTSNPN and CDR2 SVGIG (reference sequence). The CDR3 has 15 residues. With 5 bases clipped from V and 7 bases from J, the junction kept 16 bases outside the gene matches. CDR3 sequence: CAWGTSTGDFSGYTF. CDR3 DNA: TGTGCCTGGGGTACCTCTACAGGGGACTTCTCTGGCTACACCTTC. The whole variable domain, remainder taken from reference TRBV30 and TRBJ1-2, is SQTIHQWPATLVQPVGSPLSLECTVEGTSNPNLYWYRQAAGRGLQLLFYSVGIGQISSEVPQNLSASRPQDRQFILSSKKLLLSDSGFYLCAWGTSTGDFSGYTFGSGTRLTVV.

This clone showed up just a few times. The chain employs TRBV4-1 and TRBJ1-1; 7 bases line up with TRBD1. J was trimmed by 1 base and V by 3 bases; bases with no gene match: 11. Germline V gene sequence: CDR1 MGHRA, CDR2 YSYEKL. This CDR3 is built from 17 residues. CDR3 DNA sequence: TGCGCCAGCAGCCACTCCAACTCTCGACAGGGGAACACTGAAGCTTTCTTT. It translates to CASSHSNSRQGNTEAFF.

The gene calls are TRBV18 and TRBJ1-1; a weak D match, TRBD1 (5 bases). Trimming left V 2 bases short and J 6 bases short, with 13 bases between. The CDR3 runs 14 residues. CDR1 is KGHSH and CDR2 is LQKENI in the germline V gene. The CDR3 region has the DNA TGTGCCAGCTCACCAGGGACTTCGTCCCCTGAAGCTTTCTTT. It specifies CASSPGTSSPEAFF.

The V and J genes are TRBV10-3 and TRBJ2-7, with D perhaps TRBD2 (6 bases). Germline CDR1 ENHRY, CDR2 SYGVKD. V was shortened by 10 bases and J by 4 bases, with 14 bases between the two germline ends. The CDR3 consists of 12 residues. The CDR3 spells CATRGFAYEQYF. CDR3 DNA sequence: TGTGCCACCCGGGGGTTCGCATACGAGCAGTACTTC.

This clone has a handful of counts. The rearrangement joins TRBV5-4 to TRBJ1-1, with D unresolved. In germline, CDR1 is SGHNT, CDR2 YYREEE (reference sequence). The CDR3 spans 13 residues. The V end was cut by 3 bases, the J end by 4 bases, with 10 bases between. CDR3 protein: CASSSETGTEAFF. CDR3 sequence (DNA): TGTGCCAGCAGCTCCGAAACGGGCACTGAAGCTTTCTTT. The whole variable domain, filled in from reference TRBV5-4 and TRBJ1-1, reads ETGVTQSPTHLIKTRGQQVTLRCSSQSGHNTVSWYQQALGQGPQFIFQYYREEENGRGNFPPRFSGLQFPNYSSELNVNALELDDSALYLCASSSETGTEAFFGQGTRLTVV.

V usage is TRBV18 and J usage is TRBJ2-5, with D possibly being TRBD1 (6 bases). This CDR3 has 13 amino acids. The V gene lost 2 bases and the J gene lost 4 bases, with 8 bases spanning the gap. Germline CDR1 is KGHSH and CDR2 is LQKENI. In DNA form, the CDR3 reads TGTGCCAGCTCACCAATGGGGGCAGAGACCCAGTACTTC. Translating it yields CASSPMGAETQYF.

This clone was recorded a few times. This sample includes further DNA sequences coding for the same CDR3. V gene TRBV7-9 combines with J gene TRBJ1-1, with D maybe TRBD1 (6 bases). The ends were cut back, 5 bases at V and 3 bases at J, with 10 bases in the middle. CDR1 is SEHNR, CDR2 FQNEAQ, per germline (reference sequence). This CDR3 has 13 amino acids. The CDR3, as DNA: TGTGCCAGCAGCCCACAGGGAGACACTGAAGCTTTCTTT. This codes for CASSPQGDTEAFF.

The DNA of the CDR3 is TGTGCCAGCAGCGATTACCCCGGCGGGGAATCCTACAATGAGCAGTTCTTC. Amino acids: CASSDYPGGESYNEQFF. This chain connects TRBV7-6 to TRBJ2-1; possibly TRBD2 for D (6 bases). Trimming removed 5 bases at V and 1 base at J, with 18 bases between. The germline V gene encodes CDR1 SGHVS and CDR2 FNYEAQ. The CDR3 sequence is 17 residues long.

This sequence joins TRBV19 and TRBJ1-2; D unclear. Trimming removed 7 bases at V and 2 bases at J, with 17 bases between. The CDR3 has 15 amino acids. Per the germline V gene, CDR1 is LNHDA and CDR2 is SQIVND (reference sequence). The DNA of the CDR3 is TGTGCCAGTATCTATTCGGGAGGGCTCAACTATGGCTACACCTTC. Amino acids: CASIYSGGLNYGYTF.

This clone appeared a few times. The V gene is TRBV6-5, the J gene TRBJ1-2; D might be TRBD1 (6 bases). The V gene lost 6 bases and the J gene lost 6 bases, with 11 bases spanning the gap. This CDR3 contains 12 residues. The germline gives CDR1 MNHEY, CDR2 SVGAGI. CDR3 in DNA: TGTGCCAGCAGCGTCGGGGGCAATGGCTACACCTTC. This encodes CASSVGGNGYTF.

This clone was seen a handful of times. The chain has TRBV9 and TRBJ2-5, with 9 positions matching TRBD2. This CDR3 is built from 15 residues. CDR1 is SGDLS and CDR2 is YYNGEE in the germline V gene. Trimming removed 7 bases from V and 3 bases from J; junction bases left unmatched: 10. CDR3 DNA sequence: TGTGCCAGCTCACCTGGGCTAGCGGGGAAAGAGACCCAGTACTTC. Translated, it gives CASSPGLAGKETQYF.

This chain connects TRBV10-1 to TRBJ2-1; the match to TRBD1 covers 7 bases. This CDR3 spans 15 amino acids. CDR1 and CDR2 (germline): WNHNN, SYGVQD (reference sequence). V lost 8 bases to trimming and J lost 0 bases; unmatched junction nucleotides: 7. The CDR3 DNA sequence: TGCGCCAGCTCTACCGGGACAGCCTCCTACAATGAGCAGTTCTTC. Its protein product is CASSTGTASYNEQFF.

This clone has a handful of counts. CDR3 DNA sequence: TGTGCCTGGCAATACAGGGATCGGGATAATTCACCCCTCCACTTT. Its protein is CAWQYRDRDNSPLHF. The V and J genes are TRBV30 and TRBJ1-6; TRBD1 might be the D (6 bases). Trimming took 5 bases from V and 5 from J, leaving 16 bases between them. The CDR3 covers 15 residues. Germline V gives CDR1 GTSNPN, CDR2 SVGIG (reference sequence). Variable domain in full (rest from reference TRBV30 and TRBJ1-6): SQTIHQWPATLVQPVGSPLSLECTVEGTSNPNLYWYRQAAGRGLQLLFYSVGIGQISSEVPQNLSASRPQDRQFILSSKKLLLSDSGFYLCAWQYRDRDNSPLHFGNGTRLTVT.

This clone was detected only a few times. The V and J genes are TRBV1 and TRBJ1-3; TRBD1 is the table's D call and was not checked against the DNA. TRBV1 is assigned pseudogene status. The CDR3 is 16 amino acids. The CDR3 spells CTSSPEQGTSGNTIYF. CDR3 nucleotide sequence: TGCACCAGCAGCCCTGAACAGGGTACATCTGGAAACACCATATATTTT.

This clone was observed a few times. The CDR3 sequence is CASRETGGVHEQYF. In DNA form, the CDR3 reads TGCGCCAGCAGAGAGACAGGGGGAGTCCACGAGCAGTACTTC. V is TRBV10-2 and J is TRBJ2-7; 9 bases map to TRBD1. CDR1 and CDR2 from the germline V gene are WSHSY and SAAADI. The CDR3 covers 14 residues. The junction had 8 bases not matched to a gene; V was cut back by 6 bases and J by 5 bases.